The 11 T cell receptor beta chains below all came from one sample that was sequenced in a study of shared clonotypes between healthy human individuals. Clones were read by immunoSEQ multiplex PCR, and TCRdb kept only the in-frame ones, dropping some. This sample carries approximately 1.4 million clones, 98% of them seen once, and the ten largest clones take roughly 0.42%. Sequencing was done on a sample of naive CD4+ T cells sorted from blood. Documented subset: CD45RA+ positively selected. These TCRs come from a man in his thirties or forties in good health.

Only one count was recorded for this clone. This chain uses TRBV27 with TRBJ1-1; no reliable D call. Between the trimmed V and J ends, which lost 4 bases and 5 bases, there was a span of 8 bases. The CDR3 is 12 residues long. Germline V gene sequence: CDR1 MNHEY, CDR2 SMNVEV (reference sequence). CDR3 in amino acids: CASSSVWTEAFF. DNA for the CDR3: TGTGCCAGCAGTTCCGTTTGGACTGAAGCTTTCTTT.

V usage is TRBV7-3 and J usage is TRBJ2-2; TRBD2 aligns across 13 bases. V lost 5 bases and J lost 7; bases outside the gene matches: 10. Germline V gene lookup returns CDR1 SGHTA and CDR2 FQGTGA. The CDR3 has 17 residues. The CDR3 nucleotides are TGTGCCAGCAGCCGAACTAGCGGGAGGGGCCAGATCGGGGAGCTGTTTTTT. Translation gives CASSRTSGRGQIGELFF.

V usage is TRBV30 and J usage is TRBJ2-1; 9 nucleotides line up with TRBD2. CDR3 length: 15 residues. CDR1 is GTSNPN and CDR2 is SVGIG in the germline V gene (reference sequence). Losses at the gene ends were 0 bases for V and 4 bases for J; bases not matched to a gene: 4. The CDR3 here is CAWSVISGSYNEQFF. The CDR3 nucleotides read TGTGCCTGGAGTGTTATTAGCGGGAGTTACAATGAGCAGTTCTTC. The full variable domain, with the rest looked up from reference TRBV30 and TRBJ2-1, is SQTIHQWPATLVQPVGSPLSLECTVEGTSNPNLYWYRQAAGRGLQLLFYSVGIGQISSEVPQNLSASRPQDRQFILSSKKLLLSDSGFYLCAWSVISGSYNEQFFGPGTRLTVL.

This clone has only one observation. The gene calls are TRBV10-3 and TRBJ1-2; 8 bases agree with TRBD1. The trim removed 4 bases at V and 5 bases at J, leaving 9 bases unmatched. This CDR3 spans 15 amino acids. In germline, CDR1 is ENHRY, CDR2 SYGVKD. This chain's CDR3 is CAISATGTGDYGYTF. The CDR3 nucleotides are TGTGCCATCAGTGCGACCGGGACAGGAGATTATGGCTACACCTTC.

J is TRBJ1-3 and V is TRBV11-1; no definite D call. Germline lookup yields CDR1 SGHAT and CDR2 FQDESV (reference sequence). The CDR3 spans 13 residues. The ends were cut back, 5 bases at V and 4 bases at J, with 9 bases in the middle. CDR3: CASSTAAGNTIYF. CDR3 nucleotides: TGTGCCAGCAGCACCGCGGCAGGAAACACCATATATTTT. The full variable domain, completed using reference TRBV11-1 and TRBJ1-3, is EAEVAQSPRYKITEKSQAVAFWCDPISGHATLYWYRQILGQGPELLVQFQDESVVDDSQLPKDRFSAERLKGVDSTLKIQPAELGDSAMYLCASSTAAGNTIYFGEGSWLTVV.

The V and J genes are TRBV5-1 and TRBJ2-7; 7 nucleotides line up with TRBD2. The germline CDR1 and CDR2 sequences are SGHRS and YFSETQ. The CDR3 runs 16 residues. Germline trimming cut 0 bases from V and 5 bases from J; bases unmatched to any gene: 11. CDR3: CASSLAGGGLSNEQYF. CDR3 DNA sequence: TGCGCCAGCAGCTTGGCCGGCGGGGGTTTATCAAACGAGCAGTACTTC.

V gene TRBV20-1 combines with J gene TRBJ2-4; unclear D gene. Trimming removed 6 bases at V and 8 bases at J, with 8 bases between. The CDR3 extends over 10 amino acids. CDR1 is DFQATT, CDR2 SNEGSKA, per germline (reference sequence). The chain's CDR3 is CSAPRDIQYF. The DNA of the CDR3 is TGCAGTGCCCCCCGGGACATTCAGTACTTC.

Details on this clone: The same CDR3 also results from other DNA sequences found in this sample. The chain links TRBV28 to TRBJ2-1; D gene uncertain. The length of the CDR3 is 12 residues. V lost 4 bases, J lost 6 bases, and 7 bases lay in between. Germline values: CDR1 MDHEN, CDR2 SYDVKM. CDR3 in amino acids: CASSSSPNEQFF. CDR3 sequence (DNA): TGTGCCAGCAGTTCGAGCCCCAATGAGCAGTTCTTC.

V usage is TRBV28 and J usage is TRBJ2-2; weak D call: TRBD2 (6 bases). Germline-derived CDR1 and CDR2 are MDHEN and SYDVKM. Trimming took off 5 bases at V and 4 bases at J, with 14 bases between the two ends. This CDR3 contains 15 residues. CDR3 residues: CASSVTRGRTGELFF. Here the CDR3 DNA reads TGTGCCAGCAGTGTGACTAGAGGCCGCACCGGGGAGCTGTTTTTT.

This clone has only one observation. The gene calls are TRBV19 and TRBJ2-7; 8 nucleotides line up with TRBD2. The CDR3 is made up of 14 amino acids. The germline gives CDR1 LNHDA, CDR2 SQIVND (reference sequence). J was trimmed by 5 bases and V by 11 bases; bases with no gene match: 14. CDR3: CAYGGREVRDEQYF. The DNA of the CDR3 is TGTGCCTATGGGGGGCGGGAGGTTAGAGACGAGCAGTACTTC.

The CDR3 coding sequence is TGTGCCAGCAGCCCCGTTGGGAATCAGCCCCAGCATTTT. Translation: CASSPVGNQPQHF. V usage is TRBV5-5 and J usage is TRBJ1-5, with D hard to call. The germline V gene has CDR1 SGHKS and CDR2 YYEKEE (reference sequence). V lost 4 bases to trimming and J lost 4 bases, with 9 bases between them. This CDR3 region has 13 residues.